This T cell receptor (beta chain) is drawn from a study of blood T cell repertoires in COVID-19. On the study more broadly: Samples came from the United States, Italy and Spain, spanning acute and convalescent COVID-19.

This CDR3 has 14 amino acids. V dropped 0 bases and J dropped 4 bases, with 10 bases sitting between them. CDR1 is SGHRS and CDR2 is YFSETQ in the germline V gene. Authors' analysis steps: Estimates of nucleated cell counts were drawn from the amplification of reference gene primers. Profiling relied on immunoSEQ multiplex PCR, and the TCRdb table lists in-frame clones only, not all of them. V, J and clone size were drawn from that table, and D and trimming were deduced from the DNA. Counted here are about 92,000 clones, 87% occurring once; the ten biggest clones make up approximately 16%. The sequencing sample was made of peripheral blood. The receptor comes from a woman aged 60-75 years with COVID-19, enrolled during active disease. The chain recombines TRBV5-1 with TRBJ1-2, with D possibly being TRBD1 (5 bases). CDR3 sequence: CASSLGQGGYGYTF. CDR3 sequence (DNA): TGCGCCAGCAGCTTGGGCCAGGGAGGCTATGGCTACACCTTC.